The entry that follows covers one T cell receptor (beta chain) sequence. What it binds is not known. Method: immunoSEQ multiplex PCR; TCRdb's copy keeps in-frame clones and lacks some. The repertoire has around 450,000 clones, 80% to 95% of them found once; the top ten carry 12%. The treatment: around 19 received Ad26.COV2.S at low or high dose, single or two shots; 5 received placebo; per-sample allocation not given. The study sampled participants on day 63 after the first vaccine or placebo injection. The vaccine delivered Wuhan-strain SARS-CoV-2 spike through an Ad26 vector. The CDR3 runs to 14 residues. CDR1 is LNHDA and CDR2 is SQIVND in the germline V gene (reference sequence). V dropped 10 bases and J dropped 4; count of bases not matched to a gene: 6. These data originate in a study of Ad26.COV2.S vaccination and SARS-CoV-2 variants. Study outcomes and limitations: While placebo recipients had lower spike-specific TCR breadth, vaccine recipients had more. Considerable breadth of spike-specific CD8+ and CD4+ T cell responses has reportedly been documented following vaccination. Breadth measured for non-spike TCRs was similar across vaccine and placebo recipients.

The specimen comprised peripheral blood, sampled in a trial of Ad26.COV2.S vaccine versus placebo. The V call is TRBV19, the J call TRBJ2-1; TRBD2 aligns across 11 bases. This clonotype was obtained from a person aged 18-65 years who received the Ad26.COV2.S COVID-19 vaccine or a placebo. The CDR3 sequence is CATQGLADYNEQFF. The DNA for the CDR3 is TGTGCCACCCAGGGACTAGCGGATTACAATGAGCAGTTCTTC.